The entry below describes one T cell receptor beta chain. Its antigen remains unknown. The sample is drawn from a study of cytomegalovirus exposure and HLA in healthy donors. About the research overall: As an earlier analysis found, some 180 million T cells yielded fewer than 130 million unique TCR beta sequences. Study-level findings and limits: The study flagged approximately 180 TCR beta chains as cytomegalovirus-associated.

V lost 5 bases to trimming and J lost 7 bases, with 18 bases between them. There are 14 residues in the CDR3. Looked up from germline, CDR1 is MNHEY and CDR2 is SVGAGI. Unrecorded immune exposures were likely, despite nominal health at sampling. The PCR made use of 60 Vbeta and 13 Jbeta primers. The repertoire was sequenced with immunoSEQ multiplex PCR; TCRdb's copy has only in-frame clones and lacks some. The profile shows 160,000 or so clones, 75% to 80% of them singletons. The sequence came from a middle-aged man in good health and CMV-seropositive. Specimen: PBMCs. The chain couples TRBV6-5 to TRBJ2-7; a weak D match, TRBD1 (6 bases). The CDR3 nucleotides are TGTGCCAGCAGTCGGGAACAGGGATCTGGAGAGCAGTACTTC. Encoded protein: CASSREQGSGEQYF.